This is a list of T cell receptor beta chains from one sample in a study of OX40 agonist ivuxolimab in advanced cancers. Produced via immunoSEQ multiplex PCR; TCRdb's table is partial and in-frame only. Here the sample spans about 61,000 clones, less than 85% being singletons. Sequencing used CD4+ or CD8+ T cells sorted from blood, obtained in a trial of the OX40 agonist ivuxolimab. The receptors were sampled from an adult with an advanced solid tumor such as melanoma, head and neck, liver or kidney cancer. Both conserved end residues are trimmed from each CDR3. The size entry is marked missing in some rows and otherwise reads once, few, many or a size class.

clone size,V gene,CDR3 protein
-,TRBV5-1,ASSARGSRNSPLH
-,TRBV6-6,ASSQPGQGLNEQY
-,TRBV4-3,ASSQAPGLGYEQY
-,TRBV11-2,ASSLRGGRSNTEAF
-,TRBV2,ASTEGNIQY
-,TRBV19,ASKVSGSYEQY
once,TRBV28,ASSSVPGQGSREKLF
-,TRBV6-5,ASSYSIGGMSNEQY
-,TRBV7-6,ASSLAPAGADTQY
-,TRBV30,AWSGGTLLRTQY
once,TRBV7-9,ASSLGGRAIFDEQF
-,TRBV19,ASSIAGLSYEQY
-,TRBV11-3,ASSLGGRQYNEQF
-,TRBV10-3,AISITDTQY
-,TRBV2,ASSPPGLGGGEQY